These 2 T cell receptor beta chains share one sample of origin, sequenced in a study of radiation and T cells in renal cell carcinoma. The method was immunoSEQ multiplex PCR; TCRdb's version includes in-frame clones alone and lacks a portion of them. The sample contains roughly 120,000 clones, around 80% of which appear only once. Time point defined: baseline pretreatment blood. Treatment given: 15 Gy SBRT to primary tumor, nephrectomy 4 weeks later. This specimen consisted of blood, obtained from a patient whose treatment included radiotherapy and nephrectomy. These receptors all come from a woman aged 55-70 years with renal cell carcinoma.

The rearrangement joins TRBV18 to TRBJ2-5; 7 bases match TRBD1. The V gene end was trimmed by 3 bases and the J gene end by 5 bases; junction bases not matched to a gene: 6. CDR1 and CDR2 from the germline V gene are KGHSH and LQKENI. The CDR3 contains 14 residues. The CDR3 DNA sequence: TGTGCCAGCTCACCGACAGGGTCTTTTGAGACCCAGTACTTC. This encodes CASSPTGSFETQYF.

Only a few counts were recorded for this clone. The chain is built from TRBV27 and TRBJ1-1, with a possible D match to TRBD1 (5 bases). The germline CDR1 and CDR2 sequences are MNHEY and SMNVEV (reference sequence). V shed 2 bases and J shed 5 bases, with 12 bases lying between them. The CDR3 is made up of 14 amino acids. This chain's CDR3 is CASSLAGGGTEAFF. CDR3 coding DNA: TGTGCCAGCAGTTTAGCCGGGGGGGGGACTGAAGCTTTCTTT.